The 18 T cell receptor beta chains in this list originate from one sample, sequenced in a study of human T cells and chemical hapten exposure. Time point meaning: patch test 1, 2 weeks after DPC sensitization. Treatment noted: therapeutic diphenylcyclopropenone sensitization with weekly scalp DPC. TCRdb redid the calling of the RACE reads with MiXCR, one entry per CDR3 protein. The top ten hold about 7% of the sample, which has 150,000 to 200,000 distinct CDR3 sequences, around 20% seen once. Source: whole blood, taken in connection with sensitization to the hapten diphenylcyclopropenone (DPC). These receptors originate from a woman aged 45-65 years with alopecia areata. Some clones in this sample may be carry-over from other donors' samples.

This clonotype turned up a few times. The genes are TRBV5-1 and TRBJ2-7, with D possibly being TRBD2 (5 bases). Per germline, CDR1 SGHRS and CDR2 YFSETQ. The V and J ends lost 0 bases and 5 bases respectively, with 12 bases between them. The CDR3 sequence is 14 residues long. The DNA for the CDR3 is TGCGCCAGCAGCTTGGAAACTAGGGCGGACGAGCAGTACTTC. As protein: CASSLETRADEQYF.

This clonotype was seen only a few times. V is TRBV7-9 and J is TRBJ2-5; 9 nucleotides match TRBD2. The CDR3 runs to 16 residues. The junction had 7 bases not matched to a gene; V was cut back by 3 bases and J by 2 bases. Germline V gene sequence: CDR1 SEHNR, CDR2 FQNEAQ (reference sequence). CDR3: CASSFFSGRRQETQYF. In nucleotides, the CDR3 is TGTGCCAGCAGCTTTTTCAGCGGGAGGAGGCAAGAGACCCAGTACTTC.

This clonotype occurred a few times. This sequence joins TRBV24-1 and TRBJ2-5; 9 bases are a match to TRBD1. Germline CDR1 reads KGHDR; CDR2 reads SFDVKD. Germline trimming cut 1 base from V and 3 bases from J; bases unmatched to any gene: 5. The CDR3 consists of 16 residues. The CDR3 sequence is CATSDFSDRGKETQYF. CDR3 sequence (DNA): TGTGCCACCAGTGATTTTTCGGACAGGGGTAAAGAGACCCAGTACTTC.

This clonotype showed up just a few times. The chain combines TRBV6-1 with TRBJ2-1; TRBD2 matches at 7 bases. V was clipped by 3 bases and J by 11 bases; unmatched bases: 4. The CDR3 has 12 residues. Germline V lookup: CDR1 MNHNS, CDR2 SASEGT. This chain's CDR3 is CASSERRGKQFF. For the CDR3, the DNA is TGTGCCAGCAGTGAGAGGCGGGGGAAGCAGTTCTTC.

This clonotype was observed a handful of times. The chain has TRBV15 and TRBJ2-5; no clear D gene. Germline assignment: CDR1 LNHNV and CDR2 YYDKDF (reference sequence). Trimming removed 0 bases from V and 10 bases from J, with 12 bases in between. The CDR3 is 13 amino acids. In nucleotides, the CDR3 is TGTGCCACCAGCAGAGATCGCCAGGCGGTCCAGTACTTC. Translation: CATSRDRQAVQYF.

This clonotype came up a few times. The chain has TRBV5-1 and TRBJ2-5; 8 bases line up with TRBD1. Germline trimming cut 0 bases from V and 5 bases from J; bases unmatched to any gene: 9. In germline, CDR1 is SGHRS, CDR2 YFSETQ. The CDR3 consists of 16 residues. The CDR3 nucleotides are TGCGCCAGCAGCTTGGAGCCCGGACAGGGAGAGGAGACCCAGTACTTC. It translates to CASSLEPGQGEETQYF.

The rearrangement links TRBV15 to TRBJ2-1; TRBD2 aligns across 7 bases. Germline CDR1 is LNHNV and CDR2 is YYDKDF (reference sequence). The CDR3 loop spans 17 amino acids. V was clipped by 0 bases and J by 4 bases; unmatched bases: 9. CDR3 sequence (DNA): TGTGCCACCAGCAGAGAGAGGCTAGCGGATGGGTACAATGAGCAGTTCTTC. Amino acid sequence: CATSRERLADGYNEQFF.

In this sample, this clonotype turned up a few times. The CDR3 DNA follows: TGCGCCAGCAGCTTAGCGGGAGGCGAGTACGAGCAGTACTTC. It specifies CASSLAGGEYEQYF. V gene TRBV5-1 combines with J gene TRBJ2-7; TRBD2 matches 9 bases. V trimming: 2 bases; J trimming: 4 bases; junction bases outside the gene matches: 4. The CDR3 runs to 14 residues. Germline CDR1 is SGHRS and CDR2 is YFSETQ.

This clonotype was picked up one time. The junction departs from germline at one end; a sequencing error may be responsible. The chain combines TRBV20-1 with TRBJ2-5; 12 bases are shared with TRBD2. CDR1 is DFQATT and CDR2 is SNEGSKA in the germline V gene (reference sequence). The CDR3 sequence is 15 residues long. The CDR3 bases are TGCGGTGCTTACCAGACTAGCGGGAGCCAAGAGACCCAGTACTTC. It specifies CGAYQTSGSQETQYF.

The chain links TRBV2 to TRBJ2-1, with TRBD2 matching 10 bases. CDR1 is SNHLY, CDR2 FYNNEI, per germline. V lost 3 bases, J lost 8 bases, and 7 bases stayed unmatched. CDR3 length: 15 amino acids. The CDR3 region has the DNA TGTGCCAGCAGTGATCTTCTAGCGGGAGTCGATGAGCAGTTCTTC. Its protein is CASSDLLAGVDEQFF.

V and J are TRBV2 and TRBJ2-5; unclear D gene. Trimming stripped 7 bases from V and 4 bases from J, with 16 bases between. This CDR3 has 14 amino acids. Per the germline V gene, CDR1 is SNHLY and CDR2 is FYNNEI. CDR3 protein: CASIGRVIRETQYF. The CDR3, as DNA: TGTGCCAGCATCGGTAGGGTTATTCGAGAGACCCAGTACTTC.

The V gene is TRBV12-3 or TRBV12-4, the J gene TRBJ2-7; no firm D call. V lost 4 bases to trimming and J lost 3 bases, with 4 bases between them. This CDR3 is built from 11 residues. Written as DNA, the CDR3 is TGTGCCAGCAGTTCCGACTACGAGCAGTACTTC. Translating gives CASSSDYEQYF.

The V and J genes are TRBV2 and TRBJ2-7; D unresolved. The CDR3 totals 12 residues. Germline-derived CDR1 and CDR2 are SNHLY and FYNNEI. The germline V and J ends were trimmed by 0 bases and 12 bases, with 12 bases remaining between them. The CDR3 nucleotides read TGTGCCAGCAGTGAAGCTCCGGCTGCTGCGTACTTC. Translating gives CASSEAPAAAYF.

This clonotype was detected only a few times. V usage is TRBV2 and J usage is TRBJ2-7; 7 bases line up with TRBD2. With 11 bases clipped from V and 3 bases from J, the junction kept 10 bases outside the gene matches. The CDR3 spans 13 residues. Looked up from germline, CDR1 is SNHLY and CDR2 is FYNNEI. CDR3 sequence: CAALLSGNYEQYF. In nucleotides, the CDR3 is TGTGCCGCCCTCCTGAGCGGGAACTACGAGCAGTACTTC.

CDR3 protein: CASSERMNTGELFF. The CDR3 coding sequence is TGTGCCAGCAGTGAGAGGATGAACACCGGGGAGCTGTTTTTT. The chain recombines TRBV2 with TRBJ2-2; D is unclear. Looked up from germline, CDR1 is SNHLY and CDR2 is FYNNEI. This CDR3 has 14 amino acids. Trimming left V 3 bases short and J 1 base short, with 6 bases between.

V is TRBV10-2 and J is TRBJ2-4; 12 bases are shared with TRBD2. The CDR3 has 16 amino acids. V gave up 6 bases and J gave up 6 bases; unmatched junction bases: 9. Germline values: CDR1 WSHSY, CDR2 SAAADI. Here the CDR3 DNA reads TGCGCCAGCAGCCGTCTAGCGGGAGGGCCGGTAAACATTCAGTACTTC. It translates to CASSRLAGGPVNIQYF.

This chain joins TRBV7-9 and TRBJ2-3; no clear D gene. Trimming removed 0 bases at V and 7 bases at J, with 5 bases between. Germline CDR1 reads SEHNR; CDR2 reads FQNEAQ (reference sequence). This CDR3 is built from 12 residues. The CDR3 nucleotides read TGTGCCAGCAGCTTAGCCGGAAATACGCAGTATTTT. This sequence encodes CASSLAGNTQYF.

This clonotype showed up just a few times. This chain joins TRBV18 and TRBJ2-1, with TRBD2 matching 12 bases. The CDR3 loop spans 17 amino acids. V lost 2 bases and J lost 6; bases outside the gene matches: 8. In germline, CDR1 is KGHSH, CDR2 LQKENI. The chain's CDR3 is CASSPSGGLAGINEQFF. In DNA form, the CDR3 reads TGTGCCAGCTCACCATCAGGAGGACTAGCGGGAATCAATGAGCAGTTCTTC.